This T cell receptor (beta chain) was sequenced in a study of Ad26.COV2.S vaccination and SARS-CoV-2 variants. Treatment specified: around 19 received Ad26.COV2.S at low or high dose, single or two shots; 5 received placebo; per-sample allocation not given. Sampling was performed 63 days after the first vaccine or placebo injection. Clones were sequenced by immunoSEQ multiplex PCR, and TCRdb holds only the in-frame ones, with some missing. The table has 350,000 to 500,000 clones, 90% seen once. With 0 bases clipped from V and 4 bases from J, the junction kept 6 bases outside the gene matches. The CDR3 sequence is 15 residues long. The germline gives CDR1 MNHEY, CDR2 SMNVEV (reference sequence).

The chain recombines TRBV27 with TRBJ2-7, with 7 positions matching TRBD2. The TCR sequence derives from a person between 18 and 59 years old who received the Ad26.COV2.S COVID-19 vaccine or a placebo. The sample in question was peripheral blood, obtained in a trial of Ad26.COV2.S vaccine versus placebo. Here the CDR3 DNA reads TGTGCCAGCAGTTTATCGCGTGGCGGGAGATACGAGCAGTACTTC. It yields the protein CASSLSRGGRYEQYF.